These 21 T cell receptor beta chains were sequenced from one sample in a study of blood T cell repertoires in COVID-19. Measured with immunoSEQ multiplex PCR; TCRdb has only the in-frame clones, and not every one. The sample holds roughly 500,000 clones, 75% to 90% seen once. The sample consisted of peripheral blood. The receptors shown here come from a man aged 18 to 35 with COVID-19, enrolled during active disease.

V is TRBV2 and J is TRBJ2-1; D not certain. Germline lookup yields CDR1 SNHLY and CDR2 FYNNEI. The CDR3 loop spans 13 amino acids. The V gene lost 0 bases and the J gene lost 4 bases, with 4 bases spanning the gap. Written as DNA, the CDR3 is TGTGCCAGCAGTGAAGCGCGGTACAATGAGCAGTTCTTC. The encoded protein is CASSEARYNEQFF.

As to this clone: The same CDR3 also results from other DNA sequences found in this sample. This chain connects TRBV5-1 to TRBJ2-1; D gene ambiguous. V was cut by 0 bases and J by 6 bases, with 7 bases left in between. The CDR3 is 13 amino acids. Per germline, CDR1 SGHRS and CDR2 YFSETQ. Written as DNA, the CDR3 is TGCGCCAGCAGCTTGGCCACGGTCAATGAGCAGTTCTTC. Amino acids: CASSLATVNEQFF.

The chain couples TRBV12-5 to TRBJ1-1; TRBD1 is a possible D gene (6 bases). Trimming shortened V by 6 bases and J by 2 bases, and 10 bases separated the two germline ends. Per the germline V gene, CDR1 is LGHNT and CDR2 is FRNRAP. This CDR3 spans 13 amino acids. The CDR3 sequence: CASGDRSNTEAFF. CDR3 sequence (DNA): TGTGCTAGTGGGGACAGAAGCAACACTGAAGCTTTCTTT.

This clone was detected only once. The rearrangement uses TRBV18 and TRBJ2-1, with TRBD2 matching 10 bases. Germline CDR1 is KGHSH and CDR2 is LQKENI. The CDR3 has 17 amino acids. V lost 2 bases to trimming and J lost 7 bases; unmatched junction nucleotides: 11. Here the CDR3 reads CASSPWSSGSIGNEQFF. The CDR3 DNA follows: TGTGCCAGCTCACCATGGTCTAGCGGGAGCATTGGGAATGAGCAGTTCTTC.

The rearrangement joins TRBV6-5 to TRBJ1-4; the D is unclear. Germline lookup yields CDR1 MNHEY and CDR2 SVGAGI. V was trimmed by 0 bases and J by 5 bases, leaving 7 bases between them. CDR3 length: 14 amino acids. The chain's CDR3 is CASSYSSGNEKLFF. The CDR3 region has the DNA TGTGCCAGCAGTTACTCTTCCGGGAATGAAAAACTGTTTTTT.

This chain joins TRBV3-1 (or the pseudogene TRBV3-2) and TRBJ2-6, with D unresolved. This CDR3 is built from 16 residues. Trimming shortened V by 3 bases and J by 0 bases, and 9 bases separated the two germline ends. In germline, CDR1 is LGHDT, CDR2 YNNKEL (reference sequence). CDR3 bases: TGTGCCAGCAGCCATCGGAGTAGCTCTGGGGCCAACGTCCTGACTTTC. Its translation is CASSHRSSSGANVLTF.

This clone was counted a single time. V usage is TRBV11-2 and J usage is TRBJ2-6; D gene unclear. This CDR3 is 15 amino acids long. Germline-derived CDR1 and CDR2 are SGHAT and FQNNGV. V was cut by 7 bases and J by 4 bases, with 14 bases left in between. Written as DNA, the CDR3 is TGTGCCAGCAACCTAAACCCCGGGGGGGCCAACGTCCTGACTTTC. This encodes CASNLNPGGANVLTF. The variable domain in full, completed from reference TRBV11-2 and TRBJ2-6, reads EAGVAQSPRYKIIEKRQSVAFWCNPISGHATLYWYQQILGQGPKLLIQFQNNGVVDDSQLPKDRFSAERLKGVDSTLKIQPAKLEDSAVYLCASNLNPGGANVLTFGAGSRLTVL.

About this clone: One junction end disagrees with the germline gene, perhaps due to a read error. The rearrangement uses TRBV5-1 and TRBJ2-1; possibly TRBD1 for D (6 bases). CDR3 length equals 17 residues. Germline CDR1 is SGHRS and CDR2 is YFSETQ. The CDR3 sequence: CASSLGSLAISGDEQFF. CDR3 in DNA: TGCGCCAGCAGCTTGGGGTCCCTAGCCATATCAGGGGATGAGCAATTCTTC.

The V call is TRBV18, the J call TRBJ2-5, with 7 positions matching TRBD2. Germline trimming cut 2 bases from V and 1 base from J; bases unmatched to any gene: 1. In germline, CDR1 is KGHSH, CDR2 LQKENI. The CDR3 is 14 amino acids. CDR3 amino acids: CASSPASGQETQYF. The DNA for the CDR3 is TGTGCCAGCTCACCAGCTAGCGGCCAAGAGACCCAGTACTTC.

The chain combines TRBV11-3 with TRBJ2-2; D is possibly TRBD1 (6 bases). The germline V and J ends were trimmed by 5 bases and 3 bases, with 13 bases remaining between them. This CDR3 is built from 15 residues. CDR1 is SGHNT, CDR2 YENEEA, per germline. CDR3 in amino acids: CASSQEGHDTGELFF. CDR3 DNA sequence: TGTGCCAGCAGCCAAGAGGGACATGACACCGGGGAGCTGTTTTTT. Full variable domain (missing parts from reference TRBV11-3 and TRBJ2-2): EAGVVQSPRYKIIEKKQPVAFWCNPISGHNTLYWYLQNLGQGPELLIRYENEEAVDDSQLPKDRFSAERLKGVDSTLKIQPAELGDSAVYLCASSQEGHDTGELFFGEGSRLTVL.

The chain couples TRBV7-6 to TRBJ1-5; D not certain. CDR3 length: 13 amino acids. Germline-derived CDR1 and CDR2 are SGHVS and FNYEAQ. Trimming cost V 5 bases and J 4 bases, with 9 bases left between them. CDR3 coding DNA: TGTGCCAGCAGCCGCGGGGAAAATCAGCCCCAGCATTTT. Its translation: CASSRGENQPQHF.

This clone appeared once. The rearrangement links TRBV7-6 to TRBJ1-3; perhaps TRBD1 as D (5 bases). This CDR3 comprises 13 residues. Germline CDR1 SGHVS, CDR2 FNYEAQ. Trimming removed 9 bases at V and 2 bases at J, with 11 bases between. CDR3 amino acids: CASNTGAGNTIYF. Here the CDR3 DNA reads TGTGCCAGTAACACAGGTGCTGGAAACACCATATATTTT.

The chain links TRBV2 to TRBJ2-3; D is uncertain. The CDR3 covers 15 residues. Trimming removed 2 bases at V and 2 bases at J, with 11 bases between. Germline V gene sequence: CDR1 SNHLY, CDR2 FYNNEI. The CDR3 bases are TGTGCCAGCAGTGAATACGGCGGCAACACAGATACGCAGTATTTT. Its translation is CASSEYGGNTDTQYF.

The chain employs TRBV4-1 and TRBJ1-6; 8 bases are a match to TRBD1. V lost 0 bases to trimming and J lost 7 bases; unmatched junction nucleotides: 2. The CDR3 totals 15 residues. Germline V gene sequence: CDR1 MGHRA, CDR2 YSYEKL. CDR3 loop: CASSQEGQGNSPLHF. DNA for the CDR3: TGCGCCAGCAGCCAAGAAGGACAGGGCAATTCACCCCTCCACTTT.

Written as DNA, the CDR3 is TGTGCCAGCAGCCGAACTCTAGGGGTCAGTTTGGCCAATGAGCAGTTCTTC. Its protein product is CASSRTLGVSLANEQFF. The chain is built from TRBV6-6 and TRBJ2-1; weak D call: TRBD1 (5 bases). V was cut by 6 bases and J by 6 bases, with 24 bases left in between. Germline values: CDR1 MNHNY, CDR2 SVGAGI (reference sequence). The CDR3 has 17 residues.

CDR3 residues: CASSLDRAEQYF. The CDR3 DNA sequence: TGTGCCAGCAGCCTTGACAGGGCCGAGCAGTACTTC. V is TRBV3-1 (or the pseudogene TRBV3-2) and J is TRBJ2-7; 7 bases are a match to TRBD1. CDR3 size: 12 residues. CDR1 LGHDT and CDR2 YNNKEL come from the germline V gene (reference sequence). V lost 4 bases, J lost 6 bases, and 3 bases stayed unmatched.

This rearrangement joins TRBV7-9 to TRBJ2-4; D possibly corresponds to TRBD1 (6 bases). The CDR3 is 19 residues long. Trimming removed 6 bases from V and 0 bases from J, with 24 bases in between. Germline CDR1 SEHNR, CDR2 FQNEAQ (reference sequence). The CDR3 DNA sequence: TGTGCCAGCAGTTCAAGAGGGGGAGAAATTTCTATAGCCAAAAACATTCAGTACTTC. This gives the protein CASSSRGGEISIAKNIQYF.

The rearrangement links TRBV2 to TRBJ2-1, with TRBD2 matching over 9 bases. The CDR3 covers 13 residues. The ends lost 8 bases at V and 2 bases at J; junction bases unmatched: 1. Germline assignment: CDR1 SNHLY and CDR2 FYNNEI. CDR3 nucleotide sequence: TGTGCCAGCCGACTAGCGGCCTACAATGAGCAGTTCTTC. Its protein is CASRLAAYNEQFF.

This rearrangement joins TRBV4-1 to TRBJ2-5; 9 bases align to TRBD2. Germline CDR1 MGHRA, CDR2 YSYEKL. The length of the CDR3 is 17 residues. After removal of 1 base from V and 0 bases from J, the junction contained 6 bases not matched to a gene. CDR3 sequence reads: CASSQGLAEKYQETQYF. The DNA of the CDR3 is TGCGCCAGCAGCCAAGGACTAGCGGAAAAATACCAAGAGACCCAGTACTTC.

The CDR3 protein is CASSGGQNQPQHF. CDR3 DNA sequence: TGTGCCAGCAGTGGAGGACAGAATCAGCCCCAGCATTTT. V is TRBV2 and J is TRBJ1-5, with a tentative D call TRBD1 (6 bases). This CDR3 region has 13 residues. CDR1 and CDR2 from the germline V gene are SNHLY and FYNNEI. With 4 bases removed from V and 4 bases from J, the gap between germline ends came to 8 bases.

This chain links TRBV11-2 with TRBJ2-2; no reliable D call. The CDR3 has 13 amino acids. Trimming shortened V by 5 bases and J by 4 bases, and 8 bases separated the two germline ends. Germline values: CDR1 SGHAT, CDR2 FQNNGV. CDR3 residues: CASSPGLTGELFF. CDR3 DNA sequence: TGTGCCAGCAGCCCAGGTCTCACCGGGGAGCTGTTTTTT.